One sample yielded the 29 T cell receptor beta chains listed below, sequenced in a study of response to subunit inactivated influenza vaccine. TCRdb called the RT-PCR reads again in MiXCR, with one record for every CDR3 protein. The sample shows roughly 650,000 distinct CDR3 sequences, 14% of them seen only once. Sequencing used PBMCs from blood, obtained approximately 15 days before vaccination. The receptors stem from a man aged 50 to 60 who received an inactivated influenza vaccine.

Only a few counts were recorded for this clonotype. The V and J genes are TRBV6-2 or TRBV6-3 and TRBJ2-7; D remains unclear. V lost 0 bases, J lost 7 bases, and 10 bases lay in between. The V gene's germline CDR1 is MNHEY and CDR2 SVGEGT. CDR3 length: 13 amino acids. The CDR3 sequence is CASSYSRTVEQYF. Written as DNA, the CDR3 is TGTGCCAGCAGTTACTCTAGGACCGTGGAGCAGTACTTC.

To note about this clonotype: At one boundary the junction diverges from the germline segment, which might be a read error. The J gene is TRBJ1-2, the V gene TRBV12-3 or TRBV12-4; the D is unclear. The CDR3 extends over 11 amino acids. CDR3 amino acids: CASSPKGGLFF. The CDR3 coding sequence is TGTGCCAGCAGTCCGAAAGGCGGGCTCTTCTTC.

This sequence joins TRBV29-1 and TRBJ2-1; D is uncertain. The CDR3 runs to 14 residues. Germline V gene sequence: CDR1 SQVTM, CDR2 ANQGSEA. Trimming pared 6 bases from V and 2 bases from J, leaving 14 bases between. The CDR3 sequence is CSVFSPPTYNEQFF. CDR3 DNA: TGCAGCGTCTTTAGCCCACCTACCTACAATGAGCAGTTCTTC.

The chain has TRBV27 and TRBJ2-7; TRBD1 might be the D (6 bases). CDR3 length equals 13 residues. Germline CDR1 MNHEY, CDR2 SMNVEV (reference sequence). V was cut by 2 bases and J by 5 bases, with 10 bases left in between. The CDR3 sequence: CASSLHRVHEQYF. Written as DNA, the CDR3 is TGTGCCAGCAGTTTACACAGGGTCCACGAGCAGTACTTC.

The chain uses TRBV3-1 and TRBJ2-4; 10 bases map to TRBD2. Trimming at V came to 1 base and at J to 4 bases, leaving 4 bases not matched to a gene. The CDR3 is 16 residues long. Germline lookup yields CDR1 LGHDT and CDR2 YNNKEL (reference sequence). The CDR3 DNA is TGTGCCAGCAGCCAAGGAACTAGCGGGGTGAAAAACATTCAGTACTTC. This sequence encodes CASSQGTSGVKNIQYF.

This chain joins TRBV20-1 and TRBJ2-1; a weak D match, TRBD2 (5 bases). The V end was cut by 1 base, the J end by 1 base, with 11 bases between. The CDR3 is 15 residues long. Germline V CDR1 and CDR2: DFQATT, SNEGSKA (reference sequence). The chain's CDR3 is CSARVGWTSYNEQFF. The CDR3 DNA is TGCAGTGCTAGAGTGGGCTGGACTTCCTACAATGAGCAGTTCTTC.

V gene TRBV5-1 combines with J gene TRBJ2-5, with D unclear. Trimming took 4 bases from V and 0 from J, leaving 4 bases between them. CDR1 and CDR2 from the germline V gene are SGHRS and YFSETQ. This CDR3 is built from 12 residues. CDR3 sequence reads: CASSGDQETQYF. The CDR3 coding sequence is TGCGCCAGCAGCGGGGACCAAGAGACCCAGTACTTC.

This sequence joins TRBV29-1 and TRBJ2-3; 7 positions match TRBD2. The CDR3 runs 15 residues. The germline V gene has CDR1 SQVTM and CDR2 ANQGSEA. V shed 2 bases, J shed 2 bases, and the junction held 7 bases outside the gene matches. The DNA of the CDR3 is TGCAGCGTTGAATGGGGCGGGGGTTACACAGATACGCAGTATTTT. Amino acid sequence: CSVEWGGGYTDTQYF.

In regard to this clonotype: The junction departs from germline at one end; a sequencing error may be responsible. The chain links TRBV28 to TRBJ2-7; D remains ambiguous. CDR3 length: 12 residues. From germline, CDR1 is MDHEN and CDR2 SYDVKM. Here the CDR3 reads CACSFSANEQYF. DNA for the CDR3: TGTGCCTGCAGTTTTTCTGCCAACGAGCAGTACTTC.

At least ten counts were recorded for this clonotype. The chain couples TRBV20-1 to TRBJ2-5; TRBD1 matches at 7 bases. V lost 0 bases and J lost 5; bases outside the gene matches: 6. This CDR3 region has 14 residues. In germline, CDR1 is DFQATT, CDR2 SNEGSKA (reference sequence). The DNA of the CDR3 is TGCAGTGCTAGAGAGACAGGGCTCACGGAGACCCAGTACTTC. Residues: CSARETGLTETQYF.

The J gene is TRBJ1-2, the V gene TRBV4-3, with D maybe TRBD1 (5 bases). Per germline, CDR1 LGHNA and CDR2 YSLEER. This CDR3 is built from 15 residues. Trimming took 1 base from V and 3 from J, leaving 12 bases between them. CDR3 coding DNA: TGCGCCAGCAGCCAAGTCGTGGGGGTTTACTATGGCTACACCTTC. Encoded protein: CASSQVVGVYYGYTF.

This clonotype was detected once. V gene TRBV10-3 combines with J gene TRBJ2-5, with D perhaps TRBD2 (5 bases). V lost 6 bases to trimming and J lost 0 bases, with 8 bases between them. Germline CDR1 and CDR2: ENHRY and SYGVKD. CDR3 length: 13 residues. The CDR3 DNA reads TGTGCCATCAGAAGCGGACACCAAGAGACCCAGTACTTC. Residues: CAIRSGHQETQYF.

This clonotype occurred a few times. The V call is TRBV4-1, the J call TRBJ1-5; a weak D match, TRBD1 (6 bases). Germline CDR1 reads MGHRA; CDR2 reads YSYEKL. V was cut by 0 bases and J by 7 bases, with 19 bases left in between. The length of the CDR3 is 17 residues. This chain's CDR3 is CASSQDPTGTLGQPQHF. CDR3 sequence (DNA): TGCGCCAGCAGCCAAGATCCCACAGGGACCTTGGGGCAGCCCCAGCATTTT.

This clonotype was counted between two and nine times. The gene calls are TRBV5-1 and TRBJ2-2, with TRBD1 identical over 11 bases. V lost 3 bases, J lost 0 bases, and 7 bases stayed unmatched. Per germline, CDR1 SGHRS and CDR2 YFSETQ. The CDR3 sequence is 18 residues long. CDR3 sequence (DNA): TGCGCCAGCAGCTGGCCGGGACAGGGGGAACCGAACACCGGGGAGCTGTTTTTT. It specifies CASSWPGQGEPNTGELFF.

The chain is built from TRBV6-2 or TRBV6-3 and TRBJ2-7; 9 bases align to TRBD2. The V gene's germline CDR1 is MNHEY and CDR2 SVGEGT. V dropped 6 bases and J dropped 2; count of bases not matched to a gene: 11. The CDR3 is 16 residues long. The CDR3 loop is CASSDNIAGVPYEQYF. CDR3 sequence (DNA): TGTGCCAGCAGCGACAACATAGCGGGAGTTCCCTACGAGCAGTACTTC.

This chain links TRBV28 with TRBJ2-7; D not resolved. This CDR3 has 14 residues. In germline, CDR1 is MDHEN, CDR2 SYDVKM. The V gene lost 4 bases and the J gene lost 0 bases, with 10 bases spanning the gap. For the CDR3, the DNA is TGTGCCAGCAGTTACACGGACGGCTCCTACGAGCAGTACTTC. Its translation is CASSYTDGSYEQYF.

V is TRBV5-1 and J is TRBJ2-5; TRBD2 agrees at 12 bases. The CDR3 totals 17 residues. Unmatched junction bases numbered 12, after V lost 5 bases and J lost 4 bases. Germline CDR1 and CDR2: SGHRS and YFSETQ. The CDR3 DNA is TGCGCCAGCAGTTCGACTAGCGGGAGAGAGGGGACAGAGACCCAGTACTTC. It codes for CASSSTSGREGTETQYF.

The chain couples TRBV14 to TRBJ2-5; 7 bases map to TRBD2. CDR1 is SGHDN and CDR2 is FVKESK in the germline V gene. Germline trimming cut 6 bases from V and 4 bases from J; bases unmatched to any gene: 8. The CDR3 is made up of 14 amino acids. As DNA, the CDR3 is TGTGCCAGCAGTCCTAGCGGCTCCCCAGAGACCCAGTACTTC. This sequence encodes CASSPSGSPETQYF.

The gene calls are TRBV20-1 and TRBJ2-5; D is ambiguous. Germline V lookup: CDR1 DFQATT, CDR2 SNEGSKA (reference sequence). This CDR3 contains 12 residues. Deletions cut 4 bases from V and 5 bases from J, with 11 bases between. The CDR3 loop reads CSATPSVETQYF. For the CDR3, the DNA is TGCAGTGCTACTCCCTCCGTGGAGACCCAGTACTTC.

The chain employs TRBV5-1 and TRBJ2-1; 10 nucleotides align to TRBD2. The CDR3 has 16 residues. Germline V CDR1 and CDR2: SGHRS, YFSETQ. V lost 5 bases to trimming and J lost 5 bases; unmatched junction nucleotides: 10. The CDR3 DNA sequence: TGCGCCAGCAGAAGGGAGATAGCGGGAGGAAACAATGAGCAGTTCTTC. This encodes CASRREIAGGNNEQFF. The variable domain in full, with the rest retrieved from reference TRBV5-1 and TRBJ2-1, is KAGVTQTPRYLIKTRGQQVTLSCSPISGHRSVSWYQQTPGQGLQFLFEYFSETQRNKGNFPGRFSGRQFSNSRSEMNVSTLELGDSALYLCASRREIAGGNNEQFFGPGTRLTVL.

This clonotype occurred a few times. The V call is TRBV28, the J call TRBJ2-1; TRBD2 agrees at 7 bases. J gave up 7 bases and V 5 bases, and 14 bases lay outside the gene matches. This CDR3 has 16 amino acids. Germline V gene sequence: CDR1 MDHEN, CDR2 SYDVKM. The CDR3 reads CASSDGGGVVGNEQFF. The CDR3 DNA sequence: TGTGCCAGCAGTGATGGGGGAGGGGTGGTGGGGAATGAGCAGTTCTTC.

Only a few counts were recorded for this clonotype. Here the CDR3 reads CSARVSRGNNEQFF. In DNA, the CDR3 is TGCAGTGCTAGAGTAAGCAGGGGCAACAATGAGCAGTTCTTC. The genes are TRBV20-1 and TRBJ2-1, with D possibly matching TRBD1 (6 bases). The CDR3 is 14 amino acids. V was cut by 1 base and J by 5 bases, with 12 bases left in between. The germline CDR1 and CDR2 sequences are DFQATT and SNEGSKA (reference sequence).

V usage is TRBV11-2 and J usage is TRBJ2-3, with 15 nucleotides matching TRBD2. The CDR3 has 16 amino acids. V shed 3 bases and J 9 bases; nucleotides not matched to a gene: 7. From germline, CDR1 is SGHAT and CDR2 FQNNGV. The CDR3 here is CASSFGLAGGPGTQYF. CDR3 in DNA: TGTGCCAGCAGCTTTGGACTAGCGGGGGGGCCCGGGACGCAGTATTTT. Drawing the rest from reference TRBV11-2 and TRBJ2-3, the complete variable domain is EAGVAQSPRYKIIEKRQSVAFWCNPISGHATLYWYQQILGQGPKLLIQFQNNGVVDDSQLPKDRFSAERLKGVDSTLKIQPAKLEDSAVYLCASSFGLAGGPGTQYFGPGTRLTVL.

The chain employs TRBV15 and TRBJ1-2, with D hard to call. The CDR3 consists of 14 residues. Germline assignment: CDR1 LNHNV and CDR2 YYDKDF (reference sequence). V dropped 2 bases and J dropped 8 bases, with 15 bases sitting between them. The CDR3 bases are TGTGCCACCAGCAGATCCTGGACCGACCTAGGCTACACCTTC. This translates into CATSRSWTDLGYTF. Full variable domain (outside the CDR3, taken from reference TRBV15 and TRBJ1-2): DAMVIQNPRYQVTQFGKPVTLSCSQTLNHNVMYWYQQKSSQAPKLLFHYYDKDFNNEADTPDNFQSRRPNTSFCFLDIRSPGLGDTAMYLCATSRSWTDLGYTFGSGTRLTVV.

The CDR3 DNA reads as TGTGCCAGCAGCCGGCAAGGGGCTAGCGGGAGGGCTGGGTGGCAAGAGACCCAGTACTTC. Its protein is CASSRQGASGRAGWQETQYF. The chain is built from TRBV3-1 and TRBJ2-5; 12 bases align to TRBD2. After removal of 4 bases from V and 2 bases from J, the junction contained 17 bases not matched to a gene. The germline gives CDR1 LGHDT, CDR2 YNNKEL (reference sequence). The CDR3 is made up of 20 amino acids.

The chain has TRBV20-1 and TRBJ2-3, with TRBD1 as a possible D gene (7 bases). Trimming pared 6 bases from V and 4 bases from J, leaving 20 bases between. CDR3 length: 15 residues. Germline-derived CDR1 and CDR2 are DFQATT and SNEGSKA (reference sequence). The CDR3: CSATSAGQTADTQYF. Here the CDR3 DNA reads TGCAGTGCCACTTCGGCGGGACAGACCGCAGATACGCAGTATTTT.

This clonotype was observed a handful of times. The rearrangement links TRBV12-3 or TRBV12-4 to TRBJ2-5, with D perhaps being TRBD1 or TRBD2 (5 bases each). This CDR3 is 15 amino acids long. Trimming removed 5 bases from V and 4 bases from J, with 17 bases in between. The CDR3 DNA sequence: TGTGCCAGCAGTCCTCGAGAGGGACCGGGAGAGACCCAGTACTTC. Translation: CASSPREGPGETQYF.

V gene TRBV12-3 or TRBV12-4 combines with J gene TRBJ2-2; TRBD1 matches at 8 bases. This CDR3 region has 14 residues. Losses at the gene ends were 8 bases for V and 7 bases for J; bases not matched to a gene: 9. CDR3 region: CASGRQGAIGELFF. CDR3 coding DNA: TGTGCCAGCGGTCGTCAGGGGGCAATCGGGGAGCTGTTTTTT.

This clonotype was observed many times. The V call is TRBV5-1, the J call TRBJ2-2; 8 nucleotides align to TRBD1. The CDR3 spans 13 residues. Trimming removed 7 bases from V and 4 bases from J; junction bases left unmatched: 3. Germline V gene data show CDR1 as SGHRS and CDR2 as YFSETQ. The CDR3 DNA reads TGCGCCAGCGGACAGGGCCCCACCGGGGAGCTGTTTTTT. Its translation: CASGQGPTGELFF.